The clone carrying this T cell receptor (beta chain) was found many times. Its antigen is still unknown. This sample was taken from a study of T cells in Graves' hyperthyroidism and ophthalmopathy. Diagnostic decisions used clinical symptoms, serum thyroxine and TRAb, thyroid ultrasound and orbital computed tomography. The CDR3 regions of TCR beta were amplified from RNA transcripts. Using the HTBI primer set, a first-round RT-PCR was run on the TCR CDR3. TCRdb reanalysed the multiplex PCR reads using MiXCR and keeps one entry per CDR3 protein. The sample lists 300,000 to 450,000 distinct CDR3 sequences, 14% seen once, with around 20% in the top ten. Notes on the study in general: Most thyroid-expanded clonotypes above 0.001 were also found in blood. Ophthalmopathy and stable hyperthyroidism were separated by a 13 V-J model.

Germline CDR1 SGHAT, CDR2 FQNNGV. The CDR3 has 20 amino acids. V was shortened by 2 bases and J by 5 bases, with 28 bases between the two germline ends. The TCR originated in a woman in her 30s with Graves' ophthalmopathy. The chain recombines TRBV11-2 with TRBJ2-1, with D unclear. The sample was blood. The CDR3 region is CASSLRPDPRGSIRNNEQFF. CDR3 nucleotide sequence: TGTGCCAGCAGCTTACGGCCCGACCCGAGAGGTTCGATCCGCAACAATGAGCAGTTCTTC.